Below, one T cell receptor beta chain is given with its context. This sample was taken from a study of Ad26.COV2.S vaccination and SARS-CoV-2 variants. Study summary: Each vaccinee took Ad26.COV2.S intramuscularly, once or twice 56 days apart.

TCRdb's table, derived via immunoSEQ multiplex PCR, lists solely in-frame clones and lacks some. The sample carries about 400,000 clones, 83% recorded once. CDR3 length: 12 amino acids. Germline values: CDR1 LGHDT, CDR2 YNNKEL (reference sequence). V dropped 1 base and J dropped 6 bases, with 6 bases sitting between them. Specified treatment: about 20 received Ad26.COV2.S at low or high dose, single or two shots; about 5 received placebo; per-sample allocation not given. Each sample was drawn 63 days after the first injection (of vaccine or placebo). V and J are TRBV3-1 (or the pseudogene TRBV3-2) and TRBJ1-2; no reliable D call. This TCR came from a person between 18 and 59 years old who received the Ad26.COV2.S COVID-19 vaccine or a placebo. Here the sequenced sample was peripheral blood, taken in a trial of Ad26.COV2.S vaccine versus placebo. CDR3 amino acids: CASSQVRDGYTF. The CDR3 DNA sequence: TGTGCCAGCAGCCAAGTTAGGGATGGCTACACCTTC.